This T cell receptor beta chain was retrieved from a study of blood T cell repertoires in COVID-19. The wider study: Acute-phase and convalescent COVID-19 samples originated in the United States, Italy and Spain. T cells, B-cell-depleted T cells, or PBMCs supplied cDNA or gDNA.

Original methodology: For nucleated cells, counts were estimated from reference gene primer amplification. This table comes from immunoSEQ multiplex PCR, and its TCRdb copy is limited to in-frame clones, with some not included. The DNA was the basis for D and trimming; V, J and clone size are from that table. The table has 100,000 to 110,000 clones, roughly nine tenths seen once. The germline CDR1 and CDR2 sequences are MDHEN and SYDVKM. Losses at the gene ends were 4 bases for V and 0 bases for J; bases not matched to a gene: 15. The CDR3 has 19 amino acids. Sequencing input: peripheral blood. This sequence was found in a man in his forties or fifties with active COVID-19. This chain connects TRBV28 to TRBJ1-5; 7 bases align to TRBD1. The CDR3 DNA is TGTGCCAGCAGTTCCGACCCACAGGGGAGGAGATATAGCAATCAGCCCCAGCATTTT. This codes for CASSSDPQGRRYSNQPQHF.